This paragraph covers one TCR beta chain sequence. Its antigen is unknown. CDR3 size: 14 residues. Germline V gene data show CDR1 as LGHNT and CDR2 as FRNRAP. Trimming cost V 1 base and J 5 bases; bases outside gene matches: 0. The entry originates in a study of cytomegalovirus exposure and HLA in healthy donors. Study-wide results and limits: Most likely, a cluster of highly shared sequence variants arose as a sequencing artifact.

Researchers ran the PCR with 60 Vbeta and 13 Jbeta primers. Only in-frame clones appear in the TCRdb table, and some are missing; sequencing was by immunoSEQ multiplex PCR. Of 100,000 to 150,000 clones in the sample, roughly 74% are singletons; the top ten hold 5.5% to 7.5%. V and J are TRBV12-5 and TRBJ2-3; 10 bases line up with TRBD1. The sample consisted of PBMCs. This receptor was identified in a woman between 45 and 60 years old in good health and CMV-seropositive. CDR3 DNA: TGTGCTAGTGGTTTGGGGACAGGGGGAGATACGCAGTATTTT. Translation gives CASGLGTGGDTQYF. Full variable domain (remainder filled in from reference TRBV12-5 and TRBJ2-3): DARVTQTPRHKVTEMGQEVTMRCQPILGHNTVFWYRQTMMQGLELLAYFRNRAPLDDSGMPKDRFSAEMPDATLATLKIQPSEPRDSAVYFCASGLGTGGDTQYFGPGTRLTVL.